The clone carrying this T cell receptor beta chain has just one count. What it binds is unknown. This may come from a read error, since a much larger clone is one base off. Other DNA sequences in this sample translate to the same CDR3. The V segment lost 4 bases and the J segment 5 bases; nucleotides outside the gene matches: 4. The CDR3 is made up of 15 amino acids. Germline lookup yields CDR1 SGHRS and CDR2 YFSETQ. This record belongs to a study of shared clonotypes between healthy human individuals. About the research overall: Per donor, three plates held CD4 naive cells, three held CD4 memory, two held CD8 naive and one held CD8 memory.

Whole-study findings and limits: Non-shared clonotypes had lower generation probabilities than clonotypes shared by all four sorted-subset donors.

Sequenced by immunoSEQ multiplex PCR; TCRdb stores in-frame clones only, minus some. The table lists about 710,000 clones, 60% to 75% of them singletons. Material for sequencing was memory CD4+ T cells sorted from blood. Stated subset: CD45RA-negative fraction. The V gene is TRBV5-1, the J gene TRBJ2-2, with 11 bases identical to TRBD1. The clonotype comes from a woman aged 30 to 39 in good health. The CDR3 DNA reads as TGCGCCAGCAGCACCGGGACAGGGGGAACCGGGGAGCTGTTTTTT. Its translation: CASSTGTGGTGELFF.